This T cell receptor beta chain originates from a study of blood T cell repertoires in COVID-19. Profiling relied on immunoSEQ multiplex PCR, and the TCRdb table lists in-frame clones only, not all of them. Among approximately 200,000 clones, about 81% were seen once, and the ten largest hold around 11%. CDR1 and CDR2 (germline): MDHEN, SYDVKM. Losses at the gene ends were 10 bases for V and 9 bases for J; bases not matched to a gene: 10. The CDR3 has 13 residues. The TCR comes from an elderly woman with COVID-19, enrolled during active disease. The sample taken for sequencing was peripheral blood. This sequence joins TRBV28 and TRBJ1-5; 9 nucleotides agree with TRBD1. CDR3 sequence (DNA): TGTGCCAATGGGGACAGGGCTCGTTCGCCCCAGCATTTT. Its protein is CANGDRARSPQHF.